The 18 T cell receptor beta chains given below trace back to one sample, sequenced in a study of draining lymph node invasion in breast cancer. The CD4+ CD45RA- CD25high gate defined the sorted memory regulatory T cells. TCRdb processed the bulk RNA-seq reads anew with MiXCR; each CDR3 protein has one entry. The table shows approximately 2,500 distinct CDR3 sequences, with about three quarters occurring only once. Sequences were obtained from sorted memory Tregs from a lymph node. The receptor set was obtained from a female donor with luminal breast cancer.

V usage is TRBV4-2 and J usage is TRBJ2-3, with 8 positions matching TRBD1. This CDR3 region has 14 residues. J gave up 5 bases and V 0 bases, and 1 base lay outside the gene matches. Germline V CDR1 and CDR2: LGHNA, YNFKEQ. CDR3 sequence (DNA): TGTGCCAGCAGCCAAGAACAGGGGGAAGATACGCAGTATTTT. This gives the protein CASSQEQGEDTQYF.

This chain joins TRBV5-4 and TRBJ2-3, with 8 bases matching TRBD2. From germline, CDR1 is SGHNT and CDR2 YYREEE (reference sequence). The CDR3 is 16 amino acids. Unmatched junction bases numbered 11, after V lost 4 bases and J lost 4 bases. The CDR3 sequence: CASSPSGGRHSDTQYF. CDR3 DNA: TGTGCCAGCAGCCCAAGCGGCGGGAGGCATTCAGATACGCAGTATTTT.

This chain uses TRBV27 with TRBJ1-5; D ambiguous. The CDR3 is made up of 14 amino acids. V was clipped by 5 bases and J by 0 bases, with 8 bases between them. The V gene's germline CDR1 is MNHEY and CDR2 SMNVEV (reference sequence). The CDR3, as DNA: TGTGCCAGCAGTCCCTTATATAGCAATCAGCCCCAGCATTTT. It translates to CASSPLYSNQPQHF.

The CDR3 here is CASSRHAEWSWGTQYF. CDR3 nucleotides: TGTGCCAGCAGCAGACACGCTGAGTGGTCTTGGGGGACCCAGTACTTC. The chain uses TRBV5-4 and TRBJ2-5; no clear D. The CDR3 runs to 16 residues. Germline CDR1 and CDR2: SGHNT and YYREEE (reference sequence). V was clipped by 4 bases and J by 7 bases, with 23 bases between them.

This clonotype was recorded a few times. The V gene is TRBV7-8, the J gene TRBJ2-1; 12 bases align to TRBD2. The CDR3 covers 17 residues. Germline V lookup: CDR1 SGHVS, CDR2 FQNEAQ. With 2 bases clipped from V and 6 bases from J, the junction kept 8 bases outside the gene matches. The CDR3 sequence: CASSLTRASGRVNEQFF. As DNA, the CDR3 is TGTGCCAGCAGCTTAACCCGGGCTAGCGGGAGGGTCAATGAGCAGTTCTTC.

The genes are TRBV20-1 and TRBJ2-2; 7 nucleotides align to TRBD2. The CDR3 consists of 18 residues. Germline-derived CDR1 and CDR2 are DFQATT and SNEGSKA (reference sequence). V lost 3 bases to trimming and J lost 5 bases; unmatched junction nucleotides: 18. The CDR3 here is CSASGRSSALRGTGELFF. CDR3 nucleotide sequence: TGCAGTGCTAGCGGGAGGTCCTCAGCCCTTCGAGGGACCGGGGAGCTGTTTTTT.

This clonotype showed up just a few times. The rearrangement links TRBV29-1 to TRBJ2-7, with D hard to call. V was pared by 3 bases and J by 2 bases, with 8 bases between. The CDR3 is 12 residues long. The germline gives CDR1 SQVTM, CDR2 ANQGSEA. As DNA, the CDR3 is TGCAGCGTTGAGGTGAGGCCCTACGAGCAGTACTTC. Translated, it gives CSVEVRPYEQYF.

The J gene is TRBJ1-2, the V gene TRBV12-3 or TRBV12-4; 10 nucleotides match TRBD1. CDR3 length: 15 amino acids. Losses at the gene ends were 5 bases for V and 1 base for J; bases not matched to a gene: 4. CDR3 residues: CASSKWTGGNYGYTF. CDR3 DNA sequence: TGTGCCAGCAGTAAATGGACAGGGGGTAACTATGGCTACACCTTC.

This sequence joins TRBV6-6 and TRBJ2-2; TRBD2 matches 9 bases. From germline, CDR1 is MNHNY and CDR2 SVGAGI (reference sequence). J was trimmed by 4 bases and V by 8 bases; bases with no gene match: 23. The CDR3 totals 20 residues. The CDR3 bases are TGTGCCAGCCGACCTGGCGGGAGGGCTAGCTTTTTCTTGGGCACCGGGGAGCTGTTTTTT. Amino acid sequence: CASRPGGRASFFLGTGELFF.

This chain connects TRBV6-2 or TRBV6-3 to TRBJ2-3, with D perhaps TRBD2 (6 bases). Looked up from germline, CDR1 is MNHEY and CDR2 is SVGEGT. V lost 7 bases and J lost 0, with 17 bases in between. CDR3 length: 16 amino acids. The CDR3, as DNA: TGTGCCAGCACTCAAATTGGGCGGGGTAGCACAGATACGCAGTATTTT. Protein product: CASTQIGRGSTDTQYF.

The V and J genes are TRBV6-5 and TRBJ2-5; 12 nucleotides match TRBD2. CDR1 is MNHEY, CDR2 SVGAGI, per germline. The CDR3 covers 15 residues. V lost 4 bases, J lost 5 bases, and 5 bases stayed unmatched. The CDR3 loop is CASSWLAGGMETQYF. Written as DNA, the CDR3 is TGTGCCAGCAGTTGGCTAGCGGGAGGGATGGAGACCCAGTACTTC.

Points on this clonotype: As the CDR3 is not closed by the conserved phenylalanine or tryptophan, this likely results from a read error. The gene calls are TRBV5-5 and TRBJ2-5, with 7 positions matching TRBD2. The germline V gene encodes CDR1 SGHKS and CDR2 YYEKEE (reference sequence). The CDR3 has 14 amino acids. V lost 5 bases and J lost 3; bases outside the gene matches: 7. CDR3 protein: CASRPSGGEETQYL. The CDR3 nucleotides are TGTGCCAGCAGGCCTTCGGGAGGAGAAGAGACCCAGTACTTA.

This clonotype has just one count. The chain joins TRBV4-1 to TRBJ2-2; 11 positions match TRBD2. This CDR3 region has 15 residues. Trimming removed 1 base from V and 5 bases from J; junction bases left unmatched: 0. The V gene's germline CDR1 is MGHRA and CDR2 YSYEKL. CDR3 residues: CASSQGTSGTGELFF. CDR3 DNA: TGCGCCAGCAGCCAAGGGACTAGCGGGACCGGGGAGCTGTTTTTT.

The genes are TRBV5-5 and TRBJ1-2; possible D gene TRBD1, 5 bases. Trimming shortened V by 0 bases and J by 5 bases, and 17 bases separated the two germline ends. Germline V gene sequence: CDR1 SGHKS, CDR2 YYEKEE (reference sequence). The CDR3 consists of 16 residues. CDR3 coding DNA: TGTGCCAGCAGCTTGGGACAGAGCGGCAGGCGGTATGGCTACACCTTC. Its translation is CASSLGQSGRRYGYTF.

The CDR3 loop reads CATSSYYEQYF. The CDR3 region has the DNA TGTGCCACCAGCTCATATTACGAGCAGTACTTC. The chain combines TRBV24-1 with TRBJ2-7; no clear D. The CDR3 consists of 11 residues. Trimming took 7 bases from V and 4 from J, leaving 7 bases between them. Germline values: CDR1 KGHDR, CDR2 SFDVKD.

A few counts support this clonotype. CDR3 loop: CASSPGTRRTGELFF. In nucleotides, the CDR3 is TGCGCCAGCAGCCCGGGGACTAGACGAACCGGGGAGCTGTTTTTT. The chain recombines TRBV5-1 with TRBJ2-2, with TRBD2 matching 8 bases. Germline CDR1 SGHRS, CDR2 YFSETQ. The CDR3 spans 15 residues. Trimming at V came to 4 bases and at J to 5 bases, leaving 7 bases not matched to a gene.

The rearrangement joins TRBV10-2 to TRBJ2-5; D might be TRBD1 or TRBD2, each matching 6 bases. CDR3 size: 17 residues. Trimming left V 5 bases short and J 5 bases short, with 24 bases between. CDR1 is WSHSY and CDR2 is SAAADI in the germline V gene. This chain's CDR3 is CASSPGPAVGGPETQYF. As DNA, the CDR3 is TGCGCCAGCAGTCCAGGGCCAGCGGTCGGGGGCCCCGAGACCCAGTACTTC.

The rearrangement links TRBV18 to TRBJ2-1; no definite D call. Trimming cost V 1 base and J 0 bases, with 7 bases left between them. The CDR3 spans 15 residues. Germline V gives CDR1 KGHSH, CDR2 LQKENI. CDR3 amino acids: CASSPRLSSYNEQFF. CDR3 DNA sequence: TGTGCCAGCTCACCACGGTTAAGCTCCTACAATGAGCAGTTCTTC.